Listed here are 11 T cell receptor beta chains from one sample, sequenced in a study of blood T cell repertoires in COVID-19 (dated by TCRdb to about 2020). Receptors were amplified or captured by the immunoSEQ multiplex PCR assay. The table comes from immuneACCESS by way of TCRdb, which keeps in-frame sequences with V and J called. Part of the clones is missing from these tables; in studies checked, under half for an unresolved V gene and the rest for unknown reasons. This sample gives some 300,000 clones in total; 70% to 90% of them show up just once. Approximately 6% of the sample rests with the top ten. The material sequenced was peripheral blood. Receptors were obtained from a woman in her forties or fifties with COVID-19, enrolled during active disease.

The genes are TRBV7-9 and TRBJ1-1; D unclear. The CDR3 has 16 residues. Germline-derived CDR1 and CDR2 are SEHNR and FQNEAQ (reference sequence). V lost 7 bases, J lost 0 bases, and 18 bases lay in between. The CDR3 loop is CASTKEVGGMNTEAFF. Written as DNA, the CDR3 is TGTGCCAGCACCAAGGAGGTAGGAGGGATGAACACTGAAGCTTTCTTT.

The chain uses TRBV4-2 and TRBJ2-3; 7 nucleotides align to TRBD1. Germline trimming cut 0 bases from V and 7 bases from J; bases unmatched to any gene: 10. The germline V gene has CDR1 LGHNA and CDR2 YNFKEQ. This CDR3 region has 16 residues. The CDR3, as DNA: TGTGCCAGCAGCCAAGATCCTACAGGGGCGAAGAATACGCAGTATTTT. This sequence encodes CASSQDPTGAKNTQYF.

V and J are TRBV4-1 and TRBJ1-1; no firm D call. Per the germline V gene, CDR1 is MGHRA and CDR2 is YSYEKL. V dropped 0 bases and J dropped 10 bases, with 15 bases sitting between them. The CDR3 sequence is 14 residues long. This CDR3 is CASSQEFGGIGAFF. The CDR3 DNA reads TGCGCCAGCAGCCAAGAATTCGGAGGGATCGGAGCTTTCTTT.

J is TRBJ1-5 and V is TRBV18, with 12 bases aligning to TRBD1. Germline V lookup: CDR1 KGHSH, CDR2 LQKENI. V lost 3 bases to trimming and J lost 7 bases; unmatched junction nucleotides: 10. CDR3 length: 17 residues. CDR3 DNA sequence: TGTGCCAGCTCACCCACAATCGACGGGACAGGGGGCCAGCCCCAGCATTTT. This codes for CASSPTIDGTGGQPQHF.

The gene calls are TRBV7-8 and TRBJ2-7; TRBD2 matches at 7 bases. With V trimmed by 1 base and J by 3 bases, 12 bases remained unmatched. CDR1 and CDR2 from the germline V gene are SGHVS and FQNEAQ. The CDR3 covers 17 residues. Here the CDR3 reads CASSLDAGVFSNYEQYF. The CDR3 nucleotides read TGTGCCAGCAGCTTAGACGCGGGAGTTTTCAGCAACTACGAGCAGTACTTC.

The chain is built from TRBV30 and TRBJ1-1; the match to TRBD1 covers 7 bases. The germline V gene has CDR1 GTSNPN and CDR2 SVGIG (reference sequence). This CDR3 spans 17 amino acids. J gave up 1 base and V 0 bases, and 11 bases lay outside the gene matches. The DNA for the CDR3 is TGTGCCTGGAGTGTACTTGGCAGGGGGGTTCGGAACACTGAAGCTTTCTTT. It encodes CAWSVLGRGVRNTEAFF.

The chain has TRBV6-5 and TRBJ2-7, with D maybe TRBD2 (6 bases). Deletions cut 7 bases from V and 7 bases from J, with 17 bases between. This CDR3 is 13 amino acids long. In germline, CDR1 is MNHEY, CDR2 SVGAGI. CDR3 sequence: CASTTDPAGEQYF. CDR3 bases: TGTGCCAGCACCACGGATCCGGCGGGGGAGCAGTACTTC.

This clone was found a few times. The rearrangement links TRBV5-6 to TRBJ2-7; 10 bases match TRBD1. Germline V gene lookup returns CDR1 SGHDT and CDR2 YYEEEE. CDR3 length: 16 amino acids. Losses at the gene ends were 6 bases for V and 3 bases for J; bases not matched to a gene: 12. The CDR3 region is CASILSGTGVFYEQYF. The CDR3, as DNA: TGTGCCAGCATCCTAAGCGGGACAGGGGTCTTCTACGAGCAGTACTTC.

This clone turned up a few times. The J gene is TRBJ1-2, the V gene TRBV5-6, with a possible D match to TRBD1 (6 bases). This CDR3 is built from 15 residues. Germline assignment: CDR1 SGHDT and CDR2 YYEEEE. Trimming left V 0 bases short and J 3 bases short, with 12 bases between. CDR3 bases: TGTGCCAGCAGCTTGGGGAGACAGGTCCACTATGGCTACACCTTC. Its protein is CASSLGRQVHYGYTF.

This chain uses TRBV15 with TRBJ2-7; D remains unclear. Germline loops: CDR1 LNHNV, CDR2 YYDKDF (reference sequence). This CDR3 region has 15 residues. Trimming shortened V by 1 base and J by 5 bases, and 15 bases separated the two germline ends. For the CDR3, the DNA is TGTGCCACCAGCAGAGGAAGAATTTATTCGGACGAGCAGTACTTC. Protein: CATSRGRIYSDEQYF.

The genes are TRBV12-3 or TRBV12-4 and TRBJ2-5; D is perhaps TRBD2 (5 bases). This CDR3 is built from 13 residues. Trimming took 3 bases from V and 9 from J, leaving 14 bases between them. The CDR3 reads CASSFWLARSQYF. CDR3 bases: TGTGCCAGCAGTTTCTGGCTAGCACGGTCCCAGTACTTC.